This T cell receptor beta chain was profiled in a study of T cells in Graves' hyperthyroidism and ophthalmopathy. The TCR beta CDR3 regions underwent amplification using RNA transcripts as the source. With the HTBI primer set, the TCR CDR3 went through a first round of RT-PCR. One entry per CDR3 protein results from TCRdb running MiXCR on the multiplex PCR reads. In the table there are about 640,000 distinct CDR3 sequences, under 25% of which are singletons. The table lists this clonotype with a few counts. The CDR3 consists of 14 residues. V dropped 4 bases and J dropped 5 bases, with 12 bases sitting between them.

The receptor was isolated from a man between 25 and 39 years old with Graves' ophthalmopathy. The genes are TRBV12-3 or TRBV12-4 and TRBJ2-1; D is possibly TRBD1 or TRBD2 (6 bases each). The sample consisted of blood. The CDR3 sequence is CASSSRGGNNEQFF. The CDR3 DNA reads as TGTGCCAGCAGTTCACGAGGGGGGAACAATGAGCAGTTCTTC.